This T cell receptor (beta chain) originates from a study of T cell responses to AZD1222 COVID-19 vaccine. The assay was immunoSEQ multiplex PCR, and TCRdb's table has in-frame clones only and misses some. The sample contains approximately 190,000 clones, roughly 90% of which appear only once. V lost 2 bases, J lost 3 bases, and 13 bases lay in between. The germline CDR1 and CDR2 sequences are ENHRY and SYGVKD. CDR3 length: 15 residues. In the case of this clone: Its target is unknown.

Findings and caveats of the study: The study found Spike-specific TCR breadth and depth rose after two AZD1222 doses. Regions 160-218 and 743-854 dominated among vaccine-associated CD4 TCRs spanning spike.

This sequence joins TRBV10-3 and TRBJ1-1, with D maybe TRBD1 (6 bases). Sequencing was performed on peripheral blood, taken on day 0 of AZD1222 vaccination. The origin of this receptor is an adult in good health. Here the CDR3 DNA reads TGTGCCATCAGTGAGCCCCGAGGGGGGGACACTGAAGCTTTCTTT. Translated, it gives CAISEPRGGDTEAFF.